Presented here are 30 T cell receptor beta chains from one specimen sequenced in a study of cytomegalovirus exposure and HLA in healthy donors (dated by TCRdb to 2016 to 2017). The library was obtained by the immunoSEQ multiplex PCR assay. This is the immuneACCESS table as TCRdb keeps it, with only in-frame sequences that have V and J called. A part of the clones is gone; compared with another copy, unresolved V genes explain less than half, and the rest is unexplained. Here the sample has under 95,000 clones; 94% occur a single time. Over 2% of the sample comes from the top ten. The source material was PBMCs. These receptors all stem from a woman under 30 in good health and CMV-seronegative.

V and J are TRBV5-4 and TRBJ2-3, with D unclear. Germline CDR1 is SGHNT and CDR2 is YYREEE (reference sequence). Deletions cut 0 bases from V and 9 bases from J, with 8 bases between. This CDR3 has 12 residues. The CDR3 nucleotides are TGTGCCAGCAGCTTGGTAGCCGGGACGCAGTATTTT. As protein: CASSLVAGTQYF. Supplemented by reference TRBV5-4 and TRBJ2-3, the full variable domain reads ETGVTQSPTHLIKTRGQQVTLRCSSQSGHNTVSWYQQALGQGPQFIFQYYREEENGRGNFPPRFSGLQFPNYSSELNVNALELDDSALYLCASSLVAGTQYFGPGTRLTVL.

CDR3 protein: CASVPGYGQPFSTEAFF. CDR3 sequence (DNA): TGTGCCAGCGTCCCAGGATACGGACAGCCGTTTAGTACTGAAGCTTTCTTT. The chain recombines TRBV19 with TRBJ1-1, with D possibly TRBD1 on 6 matching bases. Germline V gene sequence: CDR1 LNHDA, CDR2 SQIVND (reference sequence). The CDR3 is 17 residues long. Trimming removed 9 bases from V and 5 bases from J, with 28 bases in between.

V gene TRBV14 combines with J gene TRBJ1-1; D perhaps matches TRBD1 (6 bases). CDR3 size: 17 residues. With 2 bases removed from V and 3 bases from J, the gap between germline ends came to 19 bases. Germline loops: CDR1 SGHDN, CDR2 FVKESK. This CDR3 reads CASSQNHPGAIDTEAFF. The CDR3 DNA reads as TGTGCCAGCAGCCAAAATCATCCAGGGGCGATTGACACTGAAGCTTTCTTT.

The J gene is TRBJ2-3, the V gene TRBV6-1; 11 nucleotides line up with TRBD2. This CDR3 is 17 amino acids long. V gave up 0 bases and J gave up 6 bases; unmatched junction bases: 8. Germline V gives CDR1 MNHNS, CDR2 SASEGT. The CDR3 DNA reads as TGTGCCAGCAGTGAAGCGATAGCGGGGGGGCGTTCTGATACGCAGTATTTT. Translating gives CASSEAIAGGRSDTQYF.

The J gene is TRBJ1-1, the V gene TRBV30; 7 bases are shared with TRBD1. Germline V gives CDR1 GTSNPN, CDR2 SVGIG (reference sequence). V gave up 5 bases and J gave up 4 bases; unmatched junction bases: 10. The CDR3 contains 14 residues. The CDR3 sequence is CAWDPRGRSTEAFF. The CDR3 bases are TGTGCCTGGGACCCCAGGGGGAGGAGCACTGAAGCTTTCTTT.

The chain recombines TRBV6-5 with TRBJ2-7; TRBD1 aligns across 9 bases. CDR1 and CDR2 (germline): MNHEY, SVGAGI. V was clipped by 2 bases and J by 6 bases; unmatched bases: 8. There are 15 residues in the CDR3. CDR3 DNA sequence: TGTGCCAGCAGTTACAATGGCGTGACAGGGGGCGAGCAGTACTTC. The encoded protein is CASSYNGVTGGEQYF.

V is TRBV28 and J is TRBJ2-7, with unresolved D. The V end lost 2 bases, the J end lost 4 bases, and 3 bases lay between the germline ends. The germline V gene has CDR1 MDHEN and CDR2 SYDVKM. The CDR3 contains 11 residues. CDR3 bases: TGTGCCAGCAGTTTACGGTACGAGCAGTACTTC. Its protein is CASSLRYEQYF.

V usage is TRBV7-8 and J usage is TRBJ2-5; the match to TRBD2 covers 7 bases. Trimming cost V 11 bases and J 7 bases; bases outside gene matches: 19. CDR3 length equals 15 residues. Germline-derived CDR1 and CDR2 are SGHVS and FQNEAQ. CDR3 in amino acids: CAGSSGTTNLGTQYF. CDR3 bases: TGTGCCGGTTCCTCCGGGACTACGAATTTGGGGACCCAGTACTTC.

The chain combines TRBV4-3 with TRBJ2-3; no clear D. Trimming took off 2 bases at V and 0 bases at J, with 12 bases between the two ends. Germline V gives CDR1 LGHNA, CDR2 YSLEER. CDR3 size: 16 residues. The CDR3, as DNA: TGCGCCAGCAGCCAAACGGGTGAGACTAGCACAGATACGCAGTATTTT. This sequence encodes CASSQTGETSTDTQYF.

V usage is TRBV19 and J usage is TRBJ1-5; D uncertain. V was pared by 2 bases and J by 1 base, with 6 bases between. The germline V gene has CDR1 LNHDA and CDR2 SQIVND (reference sequence). This CDR3 region has 14 residues. The CDR3 spells CASSIPVSNQPQHF. In nucleotides, the CDR3 is TGTGCCAGTAGTATACCAGTAAGCAATCAGCCCCAGCATTTT.

The chain links TRBV6-6 to TRBJ2-3; TRBD2 is a possible D gene (5 bases). The CDR3 length is 14 residues. The V and J ends lost 0 bases and 1 base respectively, with 5 bases between them. CDR1 and CDR2 (germline): MNHNY, SVGAGI (reference sequence). This CDR3 is CASSYSRGTDTQYF. The CDR3 DNA is TGTGCCAGCAGTTACTCGAGGGGCACAGATACGCAGTATTTT.

As DNA, the CDR3 is TGTGCCAGCACACAGGGGGAGTACGATAATGAAAAACTGTTTTTT. Its protein is CASTQGEYDNEKLFF. The V gene is TRBV2, the J gene TRBJ1-4; 8 bases line up with TRBD1. Germline V gene data show CDR1 as SNHLY and CDR2 as FYNNEI. CDR3 length: 15 amino acids. The J segment lost 4 bases and the V segment lost 7 bases, leaving 8 bases of the junction unmatched.

The CDR3 loop is CASSQAPDSYEQFF. The CDR3 region has the DNA TGCGCCAGCAGCCAAGCCCCGGACAGTTATGAGCAGTTCTTC. The V and J genes are TRBV4-1 and TRBJ2-1, with D possibly matching TRBD1 (6 bases). The V gene lost 1 base and the J gene lost 8 bases, with 12 bases spanning the gap. The germline CDR1 and CDR2 sequences are MGHRA and YSYEKL. The CDR3 is 14 residues long.

This clone occurred once. The rearrangement joins TRBV5-4 to TRBJ2-5; 11 positions agree with TRBD2. CDR1 is SGHNT, CDR2 YYREEE, per germline (reference sequence). The CDR3 has 16 residues. V dropped 4 bases and J dropped 3; count of bases not matched to a gene: 8. The CDR3 is CASSVTSGAGKETQYF. Written as DNA, the CDR3 is TGTGCCAGCAGCGTGACTAGCGGGGCCGGAAAAGAGACCCAGTACTTC.

V usage is TRBV2 and J usage is TRBJ1-5; D not resolved. This CDR3 comprises 15 residues. With 6 bases removed from V and 0 bases from J, the gap between germline ends came to 12 bases. Germline V CDR1 and CDR2: SNHLY, FYNNEI. The CDR3 loop is CASRSRLVSNQPQHF. The CDR3 DNA follows: TGTGCCAGCAGGTCCAGGCTCGTTAGCAATCAGCCCCAGCATTTT.

This clone was counted only a few times. This chain uses TRBV4-1 with TRBJ2-3; weak D call: TRBD1 (8 bases). The ends were cut back, 2 bases at V and 2 bases at J, with 17 bases in the middle. CDR3 length: 17 residues. Germline V CDR1 and CDR2: MGHRA, YSYEKL. Here the CDR3 DNA reads TGCGCCAGCAGCCAATACCAGCGGGACAGGAACACAGATACGCAGTATTTT. Its translation: CASSQYQRDRNTDTQYF.

The chain joins TRBV2 to TRBJ2-5; D may be TRBD2 (6 bases). V gave up 11 bases and J gave up 5 bases, with 15 bases separating them. The V gene's germline CDR1 is SNHLY and CDR2 FYNNEI. The CDR3 consists of 12 residues. CDR3 residues: CAARAGRETQYF. Written as DNA, the CDR3 is TGTGCCGCAAGGGCGGGACGGGAGACCCAGTACTTC.

This chain joins TRBV6-6 and TRBJ1-5; weak D call: TRBD1 (5 bases). V dropped 7 bases and J dropped 6 bases, with 10 bases sitting between them. Per germline, CDR1 MNHNY and CDR2 SVGAGI (reference sequence). The CDR3 has 12 residues. CDR3: CASNGGTQPQHF. CDR3 coding DNA: TGTGCCAGCAACGGGGGGACTCAGCCCCAGCATTTT.

The CDR3 DNA sequence: TGTGCCAGTAGGGCCGGCAGGGACTCCTATGGCTACACCTTC. Protein product: CASRAGRDSYGYTF. The rearrangement links TRBV19 to TRBJ1-2; the D gene is possibly TRBD1 (5 bases). Germline assignment: CDR1 LNHDA and CDR2 SQIVND (reference sequence). The CDR3 totals 14 residues. V shed 6 bases and J shed 4 bases, with 15 bases lying between them.

The chain joins TRBV11-3 to TRBJ1-1; D gene unclear. The germline gives CDR1 SGHNT, CDR2 YENEEA. The ends were cut back, 2 bases at V and 2 bases at J, with 9 bases in the middle. The CDR3 totals 14 residues. CDR3 DNA sequence: TGTGCCAGCAGCTTAAGCCGCCAAAACACTGAAGCTTTCTTT. Its translation: CASSLSRQNTEAFF.

The rearrangement uses TRBV7-2 and TRBJ1-2; D remains unclear. V was cut by 1 base and J by 8 bases, with 8 bases left in between. The CDR3 has 12 amino acids. The germline CDR1 and CDR2 sequences are SGHTA and FQGNSA. CDR3 nucleotides: TGTGCCAGCAGCTTAGGACATGGGGGCTACACCTTC. Its protein is CASSLGHGGYTF. Combining the CDR3 with reference TRBV7-2 and TRBJ1-2 gives the whole variable domain GAGVSQSPSNKVTEKGKDVELRCDPISGHTALYWYRQSLGQGLEFLIYFQGNSAPDKSGLPSDRFSAERTGGSVSTLTIQRTQQEDSAVYLCASSLGHGGYTFGSGTRLTVV.

This clone has just one count. V usage is TRBV7-9 and J usage is TRBJ1-2, with 7 bases fitting TRBD1. The CDR3 covers 14 residues. The trim removed 5 bases at V and 4 bases at J, leaving 7 bases unmatched. CDR1 and CDR2 (germline): SEHNR, FQNEAQ (reference sequence). The CDR3 coding sequence is TGTGCCAGCAGCCCTACCGGGGACAGCTATGGCTACACCTTC. Amino acid sequence: CASSPTGDSYGYTF.

This sequence joins TRBV28 and TRBJ2-7, with 9 bases fitting TRBD1. Trimming removed 6 bases from V and 4 bases from J; junction bases left unmatched: 19. The germline V gene has CDR1 MDHEN and CDR2 SYDVKM. The CDR3 totals 18 residues. In DNA form, the CDR3 reads TGTGCCAGCAGACCAGCAAAAATGGGACAGGGAGATTATTACGAGCAGTACTTC. Translated, it gives CASRPAKMGQGDYYEQYF.

This rearrangement joins TRBV6-5 to TRBJ2-3; 8 nucleotides match TRBD2. The CDR3 spans 13 residues. V shed 6 bases, J shed 8 bases, and the junction held 7 bases outside the gene matches. The germline gives CDR1 MNHEY, CDR2 SVGAGI. CDR3: CASSGGGYGTQYF. The CDR3, as DNA: TGTGCCAGCAGCGGGGGGGGGTACGGTACGCAGTATTTT.

The chain carries TRBV25-1 and TRBJ2-1, with 7 bases matching TRBD1. CDR1 and CDR2 (germline): MGHDK, SYGVNS. The ends lost 4 bases at V and 9 bases at J; junction bases unmatched: 6. This CDR3 is 13 amino acids long. The CDR3 DNA sequence: TGTGCCAGCAGTGGAAGGACAGGTAGTGAGCAGTTCTTC. Amino acids: CASSGRTGSEQFF.

This clone was seen once. The chain joins TRBV2 to TRBJ1-6; no definite D call. Germline CDR1 is SNHLY and CDR2 is FYNNEI. This CDR3 is 12 amino acids long. Trimming took 3 bases from V and 9 from J, leaving 6 bases between them. In DNA, the CDR3 is TGTGCCAGCAGTGATGGTAGTTCACCCCTCCACTTT. It translates to CASSDGSSPLHF.

The chain recombines TRBV15 with TRBJ2-1; TRBD1 matches 7 bases. V was clipped by 0 bases and J by 5 bases; unmatched bases: 4. The CDR3 sequence is 15 residues long. In germline, CDR1 is LNHNV, CDR2 YYDKDF (reference sequence). The CDR3 coding sequence is TGTGCCACCAGCAGAGATAGGGGGCAGAACAATGAGCAGTTCTTC. Its translation is CATSRDRGQNNEQFF.

This clone was seen a few times. CDR3 in amino acids: CASSRGSLNSNEQFF. For the CDR3, the DNA is TGTGCCAGCAGCCGCGGGAGTCTGAACAGCAATGAGCAGTTCTTC. This chain uses TRBV7-3 with TRBJ2-1; 7 bases line up with TRBD2. V was clipped by 5 bases and J by 6 bases; unmatched bases: 10. This CDR3 comprises 15 residues. The germline gives CDR1 SGHTA, CDR2 FQGTGA.

This chain links TRBV10-1 with TRBJ1-5; 7 nucleotides align to TRBD1. The length of the CDR3 is 16 residues. V lost 7 bases to trimming and J lost 4 bases; unmatched junction nucleotides: 13. CDR1 and CDR2 from the germline V gene are WNHNN and SYGVQD (reference sequence). Written as DNA, the CDR3 is TGCGCCAGCACGTTCGGGACAGCACTTTCTAATCAGCCCCAGCATTTT. Protein sequence: CASTFGTALSNQPQHF.

This chain uses TRBV27 with TRBJ1-4; TRBD1 matches at 9 bases. This CDR3 has 15 residues. The V gene's germline CDR1 is MNHEY and CDR2 SMNVEV (reference sequence). Trimming removed 0 bases from V and 7 bases from J; junction bases left unmatched: 3. CDR3 amino acids: CASSLSGTGSEKLFF. CDR3 DNA sequence: TGTGCCAGCAGTTTATCAGGGACAGGGTCTGAAAAACTGTTTTTT.